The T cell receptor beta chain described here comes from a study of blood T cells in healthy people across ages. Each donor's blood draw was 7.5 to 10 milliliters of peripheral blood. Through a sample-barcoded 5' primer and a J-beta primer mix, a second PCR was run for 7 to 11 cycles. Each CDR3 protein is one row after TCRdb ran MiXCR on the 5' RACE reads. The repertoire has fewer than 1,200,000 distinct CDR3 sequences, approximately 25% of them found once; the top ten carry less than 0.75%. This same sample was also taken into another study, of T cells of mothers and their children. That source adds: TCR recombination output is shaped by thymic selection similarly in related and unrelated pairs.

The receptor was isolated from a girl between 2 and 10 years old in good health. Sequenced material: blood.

CDR3 DNA sequence: TGTGCCACTCGACAGGGAGGGCTCTATGGCTACACCTTC. Translated, it gives CATRQGGLYGYTF. This chain links TRBV6-1 with TRBJ1-2, with 7 bases matching TRBD1. The J segment lost 4 bases and the V segment lost 10 bases, leaving 9 bases of the junction unmatched. From germline, CDR1 is MNHNS and CDR2 SASEGT. The CDR3 is made up of 13 amino acids.